This T cell receptor (beta chain) appears in the sequencing data of a study of blood T cell repertoires in COVID-19. Trimming cost V 6 bases and J 4 bases, with 7 bases left between them. Per germline, CDR1 ENHRY and CDR2 SYGVKD. The CDR3 loop spans 13 amino acids. TCRdb keeps only in-frame clones here, not all; method: immunoSEQ multiplex PCR. Of more than 300,000 clones listed, approximately 88% are singletons. Seattle patient enrollment occurred during active infection, with longitudinal follow-up thereafter. The sample consisted of peripheral blood. The chain joins TRBV10-3 to TRBJ1-6, with D possibly matching TRBD1 (6 bases). The receptor was isolated from a woman aged 30 to 39 with COVID-19, enrolled during active disease. Here the CDR3 reads CAIRDSYNSPLHF. CDR3 nucleotides: TGTGCCATCAGGGACAGTTATAATTCACCCCTCCACTTT.